This TCR beta chain came from a study of cytomegalovirus exposure and HLA in healthy donors. Both 60 Vbeta primers and 13 Jbeta primers went into the PCR. In the authors' methods: In a later analysis, tens of millions of unique TCR beta chains included roughly 11 million shared by two or more donors. Sequencing was performed with immunoSEQ multiplex PCR; in TCRdb, only in-frame clones are kept and a portion is missing. The D gene and trimming were derived from the DNA, and the V and J assignments and clone size from that table. Among 65,000 to 85,000 clones listed, just over 85% were seen once. In regard to this clone: Its specificity is unknown.

The CDR3 extends over 14 amino acids. Looked up from germline, CDR1 is LGHNT and CDR2 is FRNRAP. J was trimmed by 5 bases and V by 5 bases; bases with no gene match: 9. General study results and limits: Researchers left out some V segments, among them TRBV6-2 and TRBV6-3, as indistinguishable. Researchers reported from a later analysis that most CMV-associated TCR beta chains appeared HLA-restricted. As a later analysis showed, a missense DCLRE1C variant was linked to trimming of TCR beta V- and J-genes.

The TCR originated in a woman in her 30s in good health and CMV-seronegative. Sequencing was done on a sample of PBMCs. The chain has TRBV12-5 and TRBJ2-7, with 7 bases lining up with TRBD2. CDR3 residues: CASGTGEGLDEQYF. The CDR3 region has the DNA TGTGCTAGTGGTACCGGGGAGGGCCTGGACGAGCAGTACTTC. The variable domain in full, with the rest retrieved from reference TRBV12-5 and TRBJ2-7, is DARVTQTPRHKVTEMGQEVTMRCQPILGHNTVFWYRQTMMQGLELLAYFRNRAPLDDSGMPKDRFSAEMPDATLATLKIQPSEPRDSAVYFCASGTGEGLDEQYFGPGTRLTVT.